Below, 20 T cell receptor beta chains from the same sample are listed, as sequenced in a study of neurological immune-mediated disorders. In TCRdb, the 5' RACE reads were re-called with MiXCR into one record per CDR3 protein. In the table there are over 90,000 distinct CDR3 sequences, 10% to 14% of which are singletons. Time point described: longitudinal time-point 3. The material sequenced was PBMCs. The receptors shown here come from a female donor with HTLV-1-associated myelopathy (HAM/TSP).

This clonotype was observed many times. V is TRBV6-2 or TRBV6-3 and J is TRBJ1-2; D unresolved. Germline V gene data show CDR1 as MNHEY and CDR2 as SVGEGT. The ends were cut back, 8 bases at V and 3 bases at J, with 10 bases in the middle. The CDR3 is 12 amino acids. The CDR3 DNA reads as TGTGCCAGCGGGGAAATCTACTATGGCTACACCTTC. The encoded protein is CASGEIYYGYTF.

This clonotype turned up a few times. The chain combines TRBV12-3 or TRBV12-4 with TRBJ2-1; D is uncertain. The CDR3 is made up of 15 amino acids. V was cut by 5 bases and J by 5 bases, with 16 bases left in between. Here the CDR3 reads CASSMRRYIDNEQFF. The CDR3 DNA reads as TGTGCCAGCAGTATGAGACGGTATATCGACAATGAGCAGTTCTTC.

This clonotype has ten or more counts. Written as DNA, the CDR3 is TGTGCCAGCAGTTTAGTTAAGGGATGGGATTCCTACGAGCAGTACTTC. Translating gives CASSLVKGWDSYEQYF. V is TRBV12-3 or TRBV12-4 and J is TRBJ2-7; D gene unclear. The CDR3 covers 16 residues. V was shortened by 1 base and J by 1 base, with 14 bases between the two germline ends.

In this sample, this clonotype turned up many times. The chain joins TRBV20-1 to TRBJ2-5; D remains unclear. This CDR3 region has 13 residues. Germline CDR1 DFQATT, CDR2 SNEGSKA (reference sequence). Trimming pared 7 bases from V and 1 base from J, leaving 13 bases between. For the CDR3, the DNA is TGCAGTGTTTATTACAGAGTCCAAGAGACCCAGTACTTC. This codes for CSVYYRVQETQYF.

This clonotype was seen many times. The chain carries TRBV19 and TRBJ2-2; unclear D gene. Germline V CDR1 and CDR2: LNHDA, SQIVND (reference sequence). The germline V and J ends were trimmed by 1 base and 6 bases, with 3 bases remaining between them. This CDR3 has 12 residues. The CDR3 protein is CASSIVPGELFF. CDR3 DNA: TGTGCCAGTAGTATAGTGCCCGGGGAGCTGTTTTTT.

There are many counts of this clonotype. The J gene is TRBJ2-1, the V gene TRBV7-9; TRBD1 aligns across 7 bases. With 5 bases clipped from V and 4 bases from J, the junction kept 8 bases outside the gene matches. The CDR3 is 15 residues long. In germline, CDR1 is SEHNR, CDR2 FQNEAQ (reference sequence). CDR3 nucleotide sequence: TGTGCCAGCAGCGGCTCCGGGACAGTATACAATGAGCAGTTCTTC. The encoded protein is CASSGSGTVYNEQFF.

This clonotype has at least ten counts. V gene TRBV25-1 combines with J gene TRBJ1-5; TRBD1 is a possible D gene (5 bases). The CDR3 is 13 amino acids. Trimming removed 5 bases from V and 9 bases from J, with 14 bases in between. The V gene's germline CDR1 is MGHDK and CDR2 SYGVNS. The DNA for the CDR3 is TGTGCCAGCAGTCAGACAGTCGTTGGGCCCCAGCATTTT. Encoded protein: CASSQTVVGPQHF.

This clonotype was detected many times. This chain joins TRBV27 and TRBJ2-1; 12 bases are shared with TRBD2. CDR3 length: 15 amino acids. The ends lost 5 bases at V and 4 bases at J; junction bases unmatched: 3. The germline V gene has CDR1 MNHEY and CDR2 SMNVEV (reference sequence). The CDR3 DNA reads as TGTGCCAGCAGTCCACTAGCGGGGGGTTACAATGAGCAGTTCTTC. As protein: CASSPLAGGYNEQFF.

This clonotype was seen repeatedly, ten times or more. The chain employs TRBV7-8 and TRBJ2-1, with 9 bases fitting TRBD2. The CDR3 spans 17 residues. From germline, CDR1 is SGHVS and CDR2 FQNEAQ. The trim removed 5 bases at V and 5 bases at J, leaving 13 bases unmatched. CDR3 sequence: CASSPHSAGGLDNEQFF. The CDR3, as DNA: TGTGCCAGCAGCCCCCATTCAGCGGGGGGCCTTGACAATGAGCAGTTCTTC. Together with reference TRBV7-8 and TRBJ2-1, the CDR3 gives the full variable domain: GAGVSQSPRYKVAKRGQDVALRCDPISGHVSLFWYQQALGQGPEFLTYFQNEAQLDKSGLPSDRFFAERPEGSVSTLKIQRTQQEDSAVYLCASSPHSAGGLDNEQFFGPGTRLTVL.

This clonotype came up many times. Germline and junction disagree at one end, which may indicate a read error. The V call is TRBV15, the J call TRBJ2-2, with D uncertain. The CDR3 loop spans 11 amino acids. Germline values: CDR1 LNHNV, CDR2 YYDKDF (reference sequence). The CDR3 nucleotides are TGTGCTACCAGCAGCACCGGGGAGCTGTTTTTT. Protein product: CATSSTGELFF. The whole variable domain, filled in from reference TRBV15 and TRBJ2-2, reads DAMVIQNPRYQVTQFGKPVTLSCSQTLNHNVMYWYQQKSSQAPKLLFHYYDKDFNNEADTPDNFQSRRPNTSFCFLDIRSPGLGDTAMYLCATSSTGELFFGEGSRLTVL.

Notes on this clonotype: A read error may explain this, as a much larger clone is one base away. The rearrangement uses TRBV5-1 and TRBJ2-2; no firm D call. The V and J ends lost 6 bases and 0 bases respectively, with 15 bases between them. Germline V CDR1 and CDR2: SGHRS, YFSETQ. There are 16 residues in the CDR3. DNA of the CDR3: TGCGCCAGCACCACCCAGTCAGCCCCGAACACCGGGGAGCTGTTTTTT. It translates to CASTTQSAPNTGELFF.

At least ten counts were recorded for this clonotype. The chain employs TRBV20-1 and TRBJ2-3, with 9 bases matching TRBD2. The germline V gene encodes CDR1 DFQATT and CDR2 SNEGSKA (reference sequence). The CDR3 totals 14 residues. Losses at the gene ends were 6 bases for V and 8 bases for J; bases not matched to a gene: 12. The CDR3 loop is CSATIAGVVSTQYF. The CDR3 DNA reads TGCAGTGCCACCATAGCGGGGGTAGTAAGTACGCAGTATTTT.

V and J are TRBV5-1 and TRBJ2-3; TRBD1 might be the D (5 bases). Germline CDR1 and CDR2: SGHRS and YFSETQ. The CDR3 loop spans 15 amino acids. Trimming took off 0 bases at V and 1 base at J, with 9 bases between the two ends. The CDR3 coding sequence is TGCGCCAGCAGCTTGGAAGACAGCCGCACAGATACGCAGTATTTT. Encoded protein: CASSLEDSRTDTQYF. Full variable domain (remainder filled in from reference TRBV5-1 and TRBJ2-3): KAGVTQTPRYLIKTRGQQVTLSCSPISGHRSVSWYQQTPGQGLQFLFEYFSETQRNKGNFPGRFSGRQFSNSRSEMNVSTLELGDSALYLCASSLEDSRTDTQYFGPGTRLTVL.

This clonotype was counted a few times. The rearrangement links TRBV18 to TRBJ1-4; 10 nucleotides line up with TRBD1. This CDR3 has 15 residues. Germline CDR1 is KGHSH and CDR2 is LQKENI. Losses at the gene ends were 2 bases for V and 7 bases for J; bases not matched to a gene: 4. This CDR3 is CASSPGDRGREKLFF. CDR3 coding DNA: TGTGCCAGCTCACCAGGGGACAGGGGACGTGAAAAACTGTTTTTT.

There are a few counts of this clonotype. The chain employs TRBV5-1 and TRBJ2-7, with 7 bases identical to TRBD1. Germline lookup yields CDR1 SGHRS and CDR2 YFSETQ. Trimming removed 5 bases from V and 5 bases from J; junction bases left unmatched: 10. The CDR3 has 14 amino acids. This CDR3 is CASSQTGILDEQYF. For the CDR3, the DNA is TGCGCCAGCAGTCAGACAGGGATACTCGACGAGCAGTACTTC. Using reference TRBV5-1 and TRBJ2-7 for the parts outside the CDR3, the full variable domain is KAGVTQTPRYLIKTRGQQVTLSCSPISGHRSVSWYQQTPGQGLQFLFEYFSETQRNKGNFPGRFSGRQFSNSRSEMNVSTLELGDSALYLCASSQTGILDEQYFGPGTRLTVT.

About this clonotype itself: An end of the junction does not agree with germline; a read error may underlie this. V and J are TRBV5-6 and TRBJ2-3; 9 nucleotides agree with TRBD2. Germline loops: CDR1 SGHDT, CDR2 YYEEEE. CDR3 size: 14 residues. CDR3 residues: CVSSWGLARDTQYF. For the CDR3, the DNA is TGTGTCAGCAGCTGGGGACTAGCTAGAGATACGCAGTATTTT.

This clonotype was counted ten times or more. The gene calls are TRBV20-1 and TRBJ2-1, with 16 bases lining up with TRBD2. CDR3 length: 16 residues. The germline gives CDR1 DFQATT, CDR2 SNEGSKA (reference sequence). J lost 4 bases, V lost 3 bases, and 3 bases had no gene match. CDR3 DNA: TGCAGTGCTAGCGGGACTAGCGGGGGGGCGTACAATGAGCAGTTCTTC. This translates into CSASGTSGGAYNEQFF.

The V gene is TRBV20-1, the J gene TRBJ2-5; D not certain. Looked up from germline, CDR1 is DFQATT and CDR2 is SNEGSKA (reference sequence). V lost 0 bases, J lost 4 bases, and 12 bases lay in between. This CDR3 is built from 14 residues. CDR3 residues: CSARDEHSRETQYF. DNA of the CDR3: TGCAGTGCTAGAGATGAACATTCGCGAGAGACCCAGTACTTC.

There are many counts of this clonotype. The chain carries TRBV5-1 and TRBJ2-2; D is perhaps TRBD2 (7 bases). V lost 0 bases to trimming and J lost 6 bases, with 12 bases between them. The V gene's germline CDR1 is SGHRS and CDR2 YFSETQ. The CDR3 has 15 amino acids. The DNA for the CDR3 is TGCGCCAGCAGCTTGGCCGCGGGGGCCCCCGGGGAGCTGTTTTTT. Protein sequence: CASSLAAGAPGELFF.

This clonotype was seen many times. The chain combines TRBV7-9 with TRBJ1-3; D unclear. The CDR3 is 14 amino acids. Per the germline V gene, CDR1 is SEHNR and CDR2 is FQNEAQ (reference sequence). The germline V and J ends were trimmed by 0 bases and 2 bases, with 5 bases remaining between them. In DNA form, the CDR3 reads TGTGCCAGCAGCTTAGCAGGGACTGGAAACACCATATATTTT. Translated: CASSLAGTGNTIYF.